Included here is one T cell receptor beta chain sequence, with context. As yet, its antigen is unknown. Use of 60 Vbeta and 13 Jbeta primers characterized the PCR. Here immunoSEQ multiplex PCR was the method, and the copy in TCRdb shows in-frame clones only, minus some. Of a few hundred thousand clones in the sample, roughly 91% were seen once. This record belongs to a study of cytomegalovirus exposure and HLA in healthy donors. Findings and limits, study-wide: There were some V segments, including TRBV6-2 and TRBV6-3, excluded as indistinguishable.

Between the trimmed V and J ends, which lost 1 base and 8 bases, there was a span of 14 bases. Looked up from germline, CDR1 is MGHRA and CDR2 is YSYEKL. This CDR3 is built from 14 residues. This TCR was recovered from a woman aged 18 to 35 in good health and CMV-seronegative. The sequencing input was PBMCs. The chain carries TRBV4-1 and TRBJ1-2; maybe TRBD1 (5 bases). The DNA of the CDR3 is TGCGCCAGCAGCCAAGGGATCAGGGCAGGGGGCTACACCTTC. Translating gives CASSQGIRAGGYTF.